These 15 T cell receptor beta chains were sequenced from one sample in a study of T cell clonotyping in hematopoietic cell transplantation. Clones were sequenced by immunoSEQ multiplex PCR, and TCRdb holds only the in-frame ones, with some missing. The sample includes around 37,000 clones, 95% of them seen just once. Sequencing input: peripheral blood mononuclear cells. The source is a man aged 25 to 40 in good health. Some clones in this sample may be carry-over from other donors' samples.

The rearrangement uses TRBV19 and TRBJ2-6, with D unclear. Germline V lookup: CDR1 LNHDA, CDR2 SQIVND (reference sequence). The CDR3 spans 15 residues. Trimming shortened V by 3 bases and J by 0 bases, and 6 bases separated the two germline ends. CDR3: CASSMQPSGANVLTF. Here the CDR3 DNA reads TGTGCCAGTAGTATGCAACCCTCTGGGGCCAACGTCCTGACTTTC.

V gene TRBV7-9 combines with J gene TRBJ1-2; TRBD1 matches at 11 bases. V trimming: 4 bases; J trimming: 8 bases; junction bases outside the gene matches: 12. The CDR3 extends over 16 amino acids. CDR1 SEHNR and CDR2 FQNEAQ come from the germline V gene (reference sequence). The DNA for the CDR3 is TGTGCCAGCAGCTCCCGGACAGGGGGCCTCTCGCGGGGCTACACCTTC. Its protein product is CASSSRTGGLSRGYTF.

The rearrangement joins TRBV10-2 to TRBJ2-1, with TRBD2 identical over 9 bases. The CDR3 consists of 15 residues. V was pared by 8 bases and J by 3 bases, with 8 bases of the junction left unmatched. Germline V gene sequence: CDR1 WSHSY, CDR2 SAAADI. CDR3 protein: CASSLAGGGYNEQFF. The CDR3 bases are TGCGCCAGCTCTCTCGCGGGGGGGGGCTACAATGAGCAGTTCTTC.

The chain employs TRBV10-3 and TRBJ1-1; no reliable D call. The CDR3 extends over 13 amino acids. The germline CDR1 and CDR2 sequences are ENHRY and SYGVKD. The V gene lost 2 bases and the J gene lost 1 base, with 5 bases spanning the gap. The CDR3 DNA follows: TGTGCCATCAGTGAGAACGCGAACACTGAAGCTTTCTTT. It specifies CAISENANTEAFF.

The gene calls are TRBV5-8 and TRBJ2-3, with 10 bases aligning to TRBD2. The CDR3 is 17 residues long. Germline CDR1 SGHTS, CDR2 YDEGEE. The trim removed 5 bases at V and 3 bases at J, leaving 12 bases unmatched. DNA of the CDR3: TGTGCCAGCAGTCGTACCCCTAGCGGGAGCAGTACAGATACGCAGTATTTT. Amino acid sequence: CASSRTPSGSSTDTQYF.

This clone came up once. This chain connects TRBV7-3 to TRBJ1-1; TRBD1 matches at 7 bases. V gave up 4 bases and J gave up 3 bases; unmatched junction bases: 8. The CDR3 totals 15 residues. Germline CDR1 and CDR2: SGHTA and FQGTGA. CDR3 DNA sequence: TGTGCCAGCAGCTCCGACCCAGGGGGGGACACTGAAGCTTTCTTT. Translating gives CASSSDPGGDTEAFF.

The rearrangement uses TRBV19 and TRBJ2-2; D might be TRBD1 or TRBD2, each matching 5 bases. Trimming removed 3 bases at V and 5 bases at J, with 10 bases between. Germline loops: CDR1 LNHDA, CDR2 SQIVND (reference sequence). The CDR3 is 14 amino acids. CDR3 nucleotide sequence: TGTGCCAGTAGTATCCCGGGGCAAACCGGGGAGCTGTTTTTT. Translating it yields CASSIPGQTGELFF. The whole variable domain, filled in from reference TRBV19 and TRBJ2-2, reads DGGITQSPKYLFRKEGQNVTLSCEQNLNHDAMYWYRQDPGQGLRLIYYSQIVNDFQKGDIAEGYSVSREKKESFPLTVTSAQKNPTAFYLCASSIPGQTGELFFGEGSRLTVL.

The V call is TRBV2, the J call TRBJ1-1; D is perhaps TRBD1 (5 bases). Germline V gene sequence: CDR1 SNHLY, CDR2 FYNNEI. V dropped 3 bases and J dropped 10 bases, with 15 bases sitting between them. The CDR3 runs to 13 residues. CDR3 loop: CASSDQGQARAFF. Here the CDR3 DNA reads TGTGCCAGCAGTGATCAGGGTCAAGCTAGAGCTTTCTTT.

This chain links TRBV6-5 with TRBJ2-5, with D tentatively TRBD1 or TRBD2 (6 bases each). V lost 6 bases, J lost 1 base, and 12 bases lay in between. CDR3 length: 14 amino acids. CDR1 and CDR2 from the germline V gene are MNHEY and SVGAGI. In DNA, the CDR3 is TGTGCCAGCAGGGGGGGCGGGGCCCAAGAGACCCAGTACTTC. Its protein product is CASRGGGAQETQYF.

The chain combines TRBV27 with TRBJ1-2; D might be TRBD1 (5 bases). The CDR3 has 12 amino acids. V was shortened by 6 bases and J by 7 bases, with 12 bases between the two germline ends. From germline, CDR1 is MNHEY and CDR2 SMNVEV (reference sequence). The CDR3 DNA is TGTGCCAGCAGCCCGCGAGGGGCTGGCTACACCTTC. Translation: CASSPRGAGYTF.

The chain combines TRBV19 with TRBJ1-1, with D unresolved. CDR1 is LNHDA and CDR2 is SQIVND in the germline V gene (reference sequence). Between the trimmed V and J ends, which lost 7 bases and 0 bases, there was a span of 9 bases. This CDR3 region has 13 residues. The CDR3 DNA reads as TGTGCCAGTAAACAGTCCATGAACACTGAAGCTTTCTTT. It is translated as CASKQSMNTEAFF.

V usage is TRBV25-1 and J usage is TRBJ1-1; 7 bases are a match to TRBD1. This CDR3 has 13 amino acids. Germline loops: CDR1 MGHDK, CDR2 SYGVNS. J lost 4 bases, V lost 7 bases, and 6 bases had no gene match. CDR3 DNA: TGTGCCAGCAAGGAGGGGGCGCGCACTGAAGCTTTCTTT. Translation: CASKEGARTEAFF.

This clone came up once. This chain's CDR3 is CASSVEAVTLEPPYEQYF. The CDR3 nucleotides read TGTGCCAGCAGCGTAGAGGCGGTTACTTTGGAACCCCCCTACGAGCAGTACTTC. The rearrangement uses TRBV9 and TRBJ2-7; no firm D call. V was pared by 0 bases and J by 2 bases, with 21 bases between. Germline loops: CDR1 SGDLS, CDR2 YYNGEE. This CDR3 comprises 18 residues.

This rearrangement joins TRBV7-9 to TRBJ1-4; TRBD1 matches 7 bases. This CDR3 is built from 15 residues. Germline V gives CDR1 SEHNR, CDR2 FQNEAQ (reference sequence). J gave up 7 bases and V 4 bases, and 9 bases lay outside the gene matches. CDR3 protein: CASSSPGGRSEKLFF. CDR3 bases: TGTGCCAGCAGCTCACCAGGGGGTAGAAGTGAAAAACTGTTTTTT.

The chain has TRBV30 and TRBJ2-1; 10 positions match TRBD2. The germline gives CDR1 GTSNPN, CDR2 SVGIG (reference sequence). V shed 2 bases and J 4 bases; nucleotides not matched to a gene: 14. The length of the CDR3 is 18 residues. CDR3 region: CAWSLGTSATWAYNEQFF. CDR3 nucleotide sequence: TGTGCCTGGAGTCTAGGGACTAGCGCAACTTGGGCTTACAATGAGCAGTTCTTC.